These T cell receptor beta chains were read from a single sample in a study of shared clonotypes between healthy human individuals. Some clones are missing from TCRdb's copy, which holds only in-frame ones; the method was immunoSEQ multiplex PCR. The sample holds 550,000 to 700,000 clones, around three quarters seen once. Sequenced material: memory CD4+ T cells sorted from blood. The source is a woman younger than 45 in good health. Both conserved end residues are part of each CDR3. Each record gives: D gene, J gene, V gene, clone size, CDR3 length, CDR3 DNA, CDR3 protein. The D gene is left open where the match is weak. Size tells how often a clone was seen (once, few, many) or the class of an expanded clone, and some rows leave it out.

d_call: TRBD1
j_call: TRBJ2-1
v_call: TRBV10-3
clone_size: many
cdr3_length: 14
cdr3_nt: TGTGCCATCAGTCCCGGGACAGAATACAATGAGCAGTTCTTC
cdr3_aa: CAISPGTEYNEQFF

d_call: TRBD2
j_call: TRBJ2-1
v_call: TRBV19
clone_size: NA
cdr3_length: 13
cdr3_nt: TGTGCCACTACCGGGACTAGCTGGAATGAGCAGTTCTTC
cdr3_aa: CATTGTSWNEQFF

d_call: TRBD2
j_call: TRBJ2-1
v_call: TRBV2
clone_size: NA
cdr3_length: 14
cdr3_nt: TGTGCCAGTTCTAGCGGGCGGGCCGGGAATGAGCAGTTCTTC
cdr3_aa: CASSSGRAGNEQFF

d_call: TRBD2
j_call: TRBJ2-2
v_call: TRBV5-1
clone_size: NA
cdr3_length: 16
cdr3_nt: TGCGCCAGCAGCTTGAGGCTAGCGGGTAACACCGGGGAGCTGTTTTTT
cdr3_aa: CASSLRLAGNTGELFF

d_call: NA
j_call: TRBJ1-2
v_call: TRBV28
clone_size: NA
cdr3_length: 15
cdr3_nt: TGTGCCAGCAGTCCGCACGACGGGGGGCGCTTTGGCTACACTTTC
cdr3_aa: CASSPHDGGRFGYTF

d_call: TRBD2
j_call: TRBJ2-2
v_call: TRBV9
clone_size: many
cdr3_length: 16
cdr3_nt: TGTGCCAGCAGCCCTCGACTAGCGGGAGGGCGAGGGGAGCTGTTTTTT
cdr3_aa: CASSPRLAGGRGELFF

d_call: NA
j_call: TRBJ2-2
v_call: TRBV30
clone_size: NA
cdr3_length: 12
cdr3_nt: TGTGCCTGGAGTGACATCGGCGGGGAGCTGTTTTTT
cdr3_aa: CAWSDIGGELFF

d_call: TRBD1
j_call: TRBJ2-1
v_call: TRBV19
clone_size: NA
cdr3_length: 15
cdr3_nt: TGTGCCAGCCGACCGGGGACAGGAGCCTACAATGAGCAGTTCTTC
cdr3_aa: CASRPGTGAYNEQFF

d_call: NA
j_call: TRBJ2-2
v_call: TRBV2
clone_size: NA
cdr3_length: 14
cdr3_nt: TGTGCCAGCAGTGAAGGGGGAAACACCGGGGAGCTGTTTTTT
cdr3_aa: CASSEGGNTGELFF

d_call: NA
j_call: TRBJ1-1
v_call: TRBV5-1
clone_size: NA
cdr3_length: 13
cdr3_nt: TGCGCCAGCAGCCACAACAAGAACACTGAAGCTTTCTTT
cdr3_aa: CASSHNKNTEAFF

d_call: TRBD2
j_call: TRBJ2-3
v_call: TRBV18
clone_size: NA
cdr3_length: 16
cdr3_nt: TGTGCCAGCTCACCGACCGGGACTATCGTGACAGATACGCAGTATTTT
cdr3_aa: CASSPTGTIVTDTQYF

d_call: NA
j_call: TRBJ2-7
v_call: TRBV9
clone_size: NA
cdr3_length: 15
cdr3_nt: TGTGCCAGCAGCGTAGGGGGGGACTTGAACTACGAGCAGTACTTC
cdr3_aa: CASSVGGDLNYEQYF

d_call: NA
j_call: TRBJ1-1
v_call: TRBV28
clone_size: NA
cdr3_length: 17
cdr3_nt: TGTGCCAGCAGTCCTCAGTTTTTTTACAGGGAAGGCACTGAAGCTTTCTTT
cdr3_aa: CASSPQFFYREGTEAFF

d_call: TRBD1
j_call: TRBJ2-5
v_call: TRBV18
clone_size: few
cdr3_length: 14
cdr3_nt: TGTGCCAGCTCGCGTGGACAGGGAATAGAGACCCAGTACTTC
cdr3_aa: CASSRGQGIETQYF

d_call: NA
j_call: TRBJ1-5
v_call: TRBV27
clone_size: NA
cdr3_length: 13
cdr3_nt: TGTGCCAGCAGTTTACGAGAAAATCAGCCCCAGCATTTT
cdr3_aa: CASSLRENQPQHF

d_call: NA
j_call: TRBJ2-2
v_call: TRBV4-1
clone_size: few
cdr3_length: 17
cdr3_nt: TGCGCCAGCAGCCAAGATTTTACTAGGTCAAACACCGGGGAGCTGTTTTTT
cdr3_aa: CASSQDFTRSNTGELFF

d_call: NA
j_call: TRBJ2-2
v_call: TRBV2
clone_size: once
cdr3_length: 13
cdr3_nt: TGTGCCAGCGGCCCTCCAGACACCGGGGAGCTGTTTTTT
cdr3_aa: CASGPPDTGELFF

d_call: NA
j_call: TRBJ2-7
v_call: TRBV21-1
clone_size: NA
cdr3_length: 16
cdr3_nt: TGTGCCAGCAGCAAAGACGGGGGACCGTCAGGGCACGAGCAGTACTTC
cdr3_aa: CASSKDGGPSGHEQYF

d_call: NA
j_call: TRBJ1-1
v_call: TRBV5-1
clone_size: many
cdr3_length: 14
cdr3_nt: TGCGCCAGCAGCTTTGGGCAATCGGAAACTGAAGCTTTCTTT
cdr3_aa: CASSFGQSETEAFF

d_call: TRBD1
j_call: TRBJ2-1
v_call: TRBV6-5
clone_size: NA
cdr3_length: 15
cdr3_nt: TGTGCCAGCAGTAAGCGACAGGGACAATACAATGAGCAGTTCTTC
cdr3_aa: CASSKRQGQYNEQFF

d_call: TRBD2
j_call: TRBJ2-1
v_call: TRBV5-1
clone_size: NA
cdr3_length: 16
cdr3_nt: TGCGCCAGCAGCTTGGGGTTGAGCGCTAGCGGAAATGAGCAGTTCTTC
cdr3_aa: CASSLGLSASGNEQFF

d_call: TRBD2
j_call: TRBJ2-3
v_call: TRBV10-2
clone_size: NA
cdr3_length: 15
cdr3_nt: TGCGCCAGCAGTGAAACGGGACTAGCGACAGATACGCAGTATTTT
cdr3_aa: CASSETGLATDTQYF

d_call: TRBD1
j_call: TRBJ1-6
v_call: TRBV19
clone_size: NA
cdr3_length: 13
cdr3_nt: TGTGCCAGTCGACAGGGGGCTCTTGCACCCCTCCACTTT
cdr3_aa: CASRQGALAPLHF

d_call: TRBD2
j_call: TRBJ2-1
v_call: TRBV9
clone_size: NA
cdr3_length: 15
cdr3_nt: TGTGCCAGCAGCGTAGCTAGCGGGAGGGGCAATGAGCAGTTCTTC
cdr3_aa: CASSVASGRGNEQFF

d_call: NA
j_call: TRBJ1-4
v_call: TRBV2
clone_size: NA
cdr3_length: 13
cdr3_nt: TGTGCCAGCGCTCAGGAGGTTAATGAAAAACTGTTTTTT
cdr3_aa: CASAQEVNEKLFF

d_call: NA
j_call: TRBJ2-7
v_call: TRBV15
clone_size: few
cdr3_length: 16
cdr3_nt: TGTGCCACCAGCGCCCACAAGGGGCCAGACCCCTACGAGCAGTACTTC
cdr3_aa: CATSAHKGPDPYEQYF

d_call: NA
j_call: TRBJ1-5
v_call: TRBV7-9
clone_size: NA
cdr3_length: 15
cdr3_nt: TGTGCCAGCAGCTTAGGGGTTCTCACCGATCAGCCCCAGCATTTT
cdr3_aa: CASSLGVLTDQPQHF

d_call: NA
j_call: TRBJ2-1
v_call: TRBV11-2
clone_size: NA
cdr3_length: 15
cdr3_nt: TGTGCCAGCAGCTTAGACACAGGGCCCTACAATGAGCAGTTCTTC
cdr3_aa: CASSLDTGPYNEQFF

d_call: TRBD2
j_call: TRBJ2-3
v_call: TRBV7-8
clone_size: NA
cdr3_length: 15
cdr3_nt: TGTGCCAGCAGCCCCCTAGCGGGAATGGCAGATACGCAGTATTTT
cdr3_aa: CASSPLAGMADTQYF

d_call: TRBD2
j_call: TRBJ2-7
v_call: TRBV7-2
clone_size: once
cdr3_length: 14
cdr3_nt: TGTGCCAGCAGCTTCGGCCGGGGGAGGGACGAGCAGTACTTC
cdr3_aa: CASSFGRGRDEQYF

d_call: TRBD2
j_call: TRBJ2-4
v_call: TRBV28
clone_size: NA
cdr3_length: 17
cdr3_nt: TGTGCCAGCAGTTCCACGACTAGCGGGACTCCAAAAAACATTCAGTACTTC
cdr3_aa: CASSSTTSGTPKNIQYF

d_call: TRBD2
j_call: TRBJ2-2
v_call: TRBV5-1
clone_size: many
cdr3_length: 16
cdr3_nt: TGCGCCAGCAGCTTACGACTAGCGGCGAACACCGGGGAGCTGTTTTTT
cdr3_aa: CASSLRLAANTGELFF

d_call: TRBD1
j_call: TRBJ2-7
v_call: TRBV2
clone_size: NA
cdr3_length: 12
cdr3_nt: TGTGCCAGCAGAAGACAGGGGAGCGAGCAGTACTTC
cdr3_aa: CASRRQGSEQYF

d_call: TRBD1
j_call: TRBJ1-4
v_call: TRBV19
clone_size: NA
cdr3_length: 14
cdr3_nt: TGTGCCAGTAGTATTACCGGGACAGGGGAAAAACTGTTTTTT
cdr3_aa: CASSITGTGEKLFF

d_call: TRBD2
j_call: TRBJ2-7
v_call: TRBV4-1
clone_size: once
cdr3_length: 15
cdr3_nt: TGCGCCAGCAGCCAAGTTACGGCGGGAGAGGTGGAGCAGTACTTC
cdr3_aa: CASSQVTAGEVEQYF

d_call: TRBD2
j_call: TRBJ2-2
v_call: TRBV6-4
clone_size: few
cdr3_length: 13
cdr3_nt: TGTGCCAGCAGTAGCGGGACGGCCGGGGAGCTGTTTTTT
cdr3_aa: CASSSGTAGELFF

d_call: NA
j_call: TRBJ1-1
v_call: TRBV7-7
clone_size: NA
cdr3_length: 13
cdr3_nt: TGTGCCAGCAGCTTATCAAGGGAGACTAAGGCTTTCTTT
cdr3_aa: CASSLSRETKAFF

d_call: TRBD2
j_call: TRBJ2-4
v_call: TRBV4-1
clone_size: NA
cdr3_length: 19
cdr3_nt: TGCGCCAGCAGCCAAGATAGTTCGACTAGCGGGAGGGTGAAAAACATTCAGTACTTC
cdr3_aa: CASSQDSSTSGRVKNIQYF

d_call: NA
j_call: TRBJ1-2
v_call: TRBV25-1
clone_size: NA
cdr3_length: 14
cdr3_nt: TGTGCCAGCAGTGATCTCTTGTATAACTATGGCTACACCTTC
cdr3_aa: CASSDLLYNYGYTF

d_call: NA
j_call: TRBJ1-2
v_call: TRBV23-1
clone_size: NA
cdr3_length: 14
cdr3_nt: TGCGCCAGCAGTCAATCGCTAAGGACCTATGGCTACACCTTC
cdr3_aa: CASSQSLRTYGYTF

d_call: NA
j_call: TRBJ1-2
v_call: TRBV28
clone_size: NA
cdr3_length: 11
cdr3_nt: TGTGCAAGCTCGGGGGTGTATGGCTACACCTTC
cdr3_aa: CASSGVYGYTF

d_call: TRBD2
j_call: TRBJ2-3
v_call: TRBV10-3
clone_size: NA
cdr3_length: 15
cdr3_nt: TGTGCCATCAGTGGAGCGGGAGTCTTGACAGATACGCAGTATTTT
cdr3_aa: CAISGAGVLTDTQYF

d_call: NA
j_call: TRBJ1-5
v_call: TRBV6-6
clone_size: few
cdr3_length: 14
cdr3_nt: TGTGCCAGCAGTCAGGACAGTAGCAATCAGCCCCAGCATTTT
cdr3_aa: CASSQDSSNQPQHF

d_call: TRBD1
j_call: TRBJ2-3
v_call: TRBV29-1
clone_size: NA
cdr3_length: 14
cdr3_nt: TGCAGCGTTCAAGGGACAGGGGGAGCAGATACGCAGTATTTT
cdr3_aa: CSVQGTGGADTQYF

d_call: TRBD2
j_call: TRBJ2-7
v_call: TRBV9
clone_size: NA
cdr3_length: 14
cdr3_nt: TGTGCCAGCAGTCCGAGCGGGAGGACATACGAGCAGTACTTC
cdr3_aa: CASSPSGRTYEQYF

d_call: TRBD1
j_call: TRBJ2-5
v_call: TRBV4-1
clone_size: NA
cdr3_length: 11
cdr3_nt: TGCGCCAGCAACCACAGGGGGACCCAGTACTTC
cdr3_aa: CASNHRGTQYF

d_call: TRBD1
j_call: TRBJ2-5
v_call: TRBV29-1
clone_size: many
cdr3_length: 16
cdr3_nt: TGCAGCGTGCCCGCCAGGACAGGGAGCGGTTGGGAGACCCAGTACTTC
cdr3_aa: CSVPARTGSGWETQYF

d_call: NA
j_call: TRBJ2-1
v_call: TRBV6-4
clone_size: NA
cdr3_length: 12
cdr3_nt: TGTGCCAGCAGTGTAGAGGGCGGTGAGCAGTTCTTC
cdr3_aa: CASSVEGGEQFF

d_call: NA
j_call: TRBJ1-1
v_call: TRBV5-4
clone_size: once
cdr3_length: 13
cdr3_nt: TGTGCCAGCAGCTTGCAGGAAGGTACTGAAGCTTTCTTT
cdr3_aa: CASSLQEGTEAFF

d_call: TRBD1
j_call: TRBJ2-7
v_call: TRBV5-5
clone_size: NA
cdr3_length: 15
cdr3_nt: TGTGCCAGCAAGCCCGGGACAGGGACACTCTACGAGCAGTACTTC
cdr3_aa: CASKPGTGTLYEQYF